This TCR beta chain originates from a study of identical twins. Regarding the study as a whole: Twins showed weaker excess sharing in their beta out-of-frame sequences. Fewer insertions marked abundant cord blood beta clonotypes; young adult naive trended weakly, memory not at all. Instead of following the same donors, the conclusions were based on cross-sectional statistical analysis.

Trimming stripped 5 bases from V and 0 bases from J, with 14 bases between. CDR3 size: 15 residues. The germline gives CDR1 SGHTA, CDR2 FQGNSA. This clonotype was seen a few times. Antigen unknown. MiXCR was run by TCRdb on the 5' RACE reads, yielding one entry per CDR3 protein. The sample holds some 300,000 distinct CDR3 sequences, 10% to 15% seen once. These same data were also listed under a study on yellow fever vaccine responses in identical twins. As that study records: A vaccine T cell response that seemed partly convergent and partly personalized was reported in twins.

The chain has TRBV7-2 and TRBJ2-7, with D perhaps TRBD2 (5 bases). The clonotype was recovered from a woman younger than 30 in good health. The sequenced sample consisted of CD8+ T cells sorted from blood. In nucleotides, the CDR3 is TGTGCCAGCAGCGGAAAGCGGTTAAGCTCCTACGAGCAGTACTTC. It codes for CASSGKRLSSYEQYF.